Sequencing of this TCR beta chain was carried out in a study of blood T cell repertoires in COVID-19. About the study: From the United States, Italy and Spain came samples of acute and convalescent COVID-19.

The CDR3 covers 19 residues. The V gene's germline CDR1 is MNHEY and CDR2 SVGEGT. The V end was cut by 0 bases, the J end by 4 bases, with 25 bases between. TCRdb's copy holds only in-frame clones and misses some; the assay was immunoSEQ multiplex PCR. The sample yields some 70,000 clones, roughly four fifths seen once. This clone turned up a few times. Sequencing was performed on peripheral blood. This sequence originates from a woman between 65 and 79 years old with acute or convalescent COVID-19. The genes are TRBV6-2 or TRBV6-3 and TRBJ2-7, with D perhaps TRBD1 (6 bases). The CDR3 here is CASSYSTFITGPGAYEQYF. The DNA for the CDR3 is TGTGCCAGCAGTTACTCGACGTTTATCACAGGGCCTGGCGCTTACGAGCAGTACTTC.